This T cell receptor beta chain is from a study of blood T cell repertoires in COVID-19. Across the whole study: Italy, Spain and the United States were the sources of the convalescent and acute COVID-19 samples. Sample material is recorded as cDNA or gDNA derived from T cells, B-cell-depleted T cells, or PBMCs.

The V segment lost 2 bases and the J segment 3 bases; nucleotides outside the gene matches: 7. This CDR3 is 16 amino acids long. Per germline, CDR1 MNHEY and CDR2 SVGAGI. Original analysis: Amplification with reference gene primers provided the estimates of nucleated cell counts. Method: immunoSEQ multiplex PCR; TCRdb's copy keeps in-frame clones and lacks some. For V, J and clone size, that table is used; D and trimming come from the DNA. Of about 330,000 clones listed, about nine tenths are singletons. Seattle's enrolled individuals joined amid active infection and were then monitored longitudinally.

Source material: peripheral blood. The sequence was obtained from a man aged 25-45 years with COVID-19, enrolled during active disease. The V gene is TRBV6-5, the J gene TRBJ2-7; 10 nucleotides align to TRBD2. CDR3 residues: CASSYTSGGASYEQYF. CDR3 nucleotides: TGTGCCAGCAGTTACACCAGCGGGGGGGCCAGCTACGAGCAGTACTTC.